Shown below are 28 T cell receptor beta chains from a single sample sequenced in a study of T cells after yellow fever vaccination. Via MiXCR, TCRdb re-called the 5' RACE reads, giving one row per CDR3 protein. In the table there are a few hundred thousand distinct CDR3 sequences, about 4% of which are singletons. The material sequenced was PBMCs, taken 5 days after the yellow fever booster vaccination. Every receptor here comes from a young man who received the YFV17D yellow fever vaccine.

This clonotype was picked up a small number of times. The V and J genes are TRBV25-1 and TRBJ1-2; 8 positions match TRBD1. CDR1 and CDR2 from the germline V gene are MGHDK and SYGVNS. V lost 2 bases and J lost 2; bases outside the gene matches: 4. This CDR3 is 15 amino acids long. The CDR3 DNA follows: TGTGCCAGCAGTGAAGGGGGACAGGTGAACTATGGCTACACCTTC. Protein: CASSEGGQVNYGYTF.

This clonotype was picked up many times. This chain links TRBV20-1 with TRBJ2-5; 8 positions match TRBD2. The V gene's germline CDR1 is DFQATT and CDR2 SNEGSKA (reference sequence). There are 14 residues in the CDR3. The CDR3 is CSAPGGVLSETQYF. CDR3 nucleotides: TGCAGCGCTCCGGGGGGGGTGCTGTCGGAGACCCAGTACTTC.

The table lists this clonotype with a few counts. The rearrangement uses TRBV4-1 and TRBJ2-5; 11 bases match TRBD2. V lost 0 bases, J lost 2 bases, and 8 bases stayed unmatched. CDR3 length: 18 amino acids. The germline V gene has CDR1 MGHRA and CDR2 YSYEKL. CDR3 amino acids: CASSQDRASGGYQETQYF. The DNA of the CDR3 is TGCGCCAGCAGCCAAGATCGGGCTAGCGGGGGGTATCAAGAGACCCAGTACTTC.

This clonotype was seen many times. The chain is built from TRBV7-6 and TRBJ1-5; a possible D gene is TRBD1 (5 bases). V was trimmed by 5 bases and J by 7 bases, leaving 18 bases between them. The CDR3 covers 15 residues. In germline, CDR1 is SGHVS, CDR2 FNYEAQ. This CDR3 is CASSPNGGLGQPQHF. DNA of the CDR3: TGTGCCAGCAGCCCCAACGGGGGACTCGGCCAGCCCCAGCATTTT.

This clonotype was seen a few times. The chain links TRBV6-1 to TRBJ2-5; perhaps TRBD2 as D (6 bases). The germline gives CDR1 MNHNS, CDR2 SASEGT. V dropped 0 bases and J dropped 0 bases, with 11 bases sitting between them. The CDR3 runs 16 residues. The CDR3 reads CASSEAAGTYQETQYF. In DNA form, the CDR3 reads TGTGCCAGCAGTGAAGCGGCGGGGACCTACCAAGAGACCCAGTACTTC.

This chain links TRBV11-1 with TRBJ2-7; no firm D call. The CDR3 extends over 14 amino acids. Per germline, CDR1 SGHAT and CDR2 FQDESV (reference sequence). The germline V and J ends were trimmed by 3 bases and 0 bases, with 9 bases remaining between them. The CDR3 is CASSFSALSYEQYV. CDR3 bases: TGTGCCAGCAGCTTTTCAGCGCTCTCCTACGAGCAGTACGTC.

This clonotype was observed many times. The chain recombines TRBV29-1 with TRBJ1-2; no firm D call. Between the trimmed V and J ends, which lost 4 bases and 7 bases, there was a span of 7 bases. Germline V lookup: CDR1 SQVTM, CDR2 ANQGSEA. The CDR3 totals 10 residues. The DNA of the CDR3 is TGCAGCGTTGGAAGACTTGGCTACACCTTC. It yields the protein CSVGRLGYTF.

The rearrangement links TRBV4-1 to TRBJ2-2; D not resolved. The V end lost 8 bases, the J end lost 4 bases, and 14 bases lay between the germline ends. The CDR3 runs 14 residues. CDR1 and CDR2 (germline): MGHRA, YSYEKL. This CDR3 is CASGPPYGTGELFF. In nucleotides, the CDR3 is TGCGCCAGCGGCCCCCCCTATGGCACCGGGGAGCTGTTTTTT.

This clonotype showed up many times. CDR3 amino acids: CASSPFNDNEQFF. Here the CDR3 DNA reads TGTGCCAGCTCACCGTTTAATGACAATGAGCAGTTCTTC. This chain joins TRBV18 and TRBJ2-1; no definite D call. CDR3 length: 13 residues. Between the trimmed V and J ends, which lost 3 bases and 5 bases, there was a span of 8 bases. CDR1 KGHSH and CDR2 LQKENI come from the germline V gene. The full variable domain, rest sourced from reference TRBV18 and TRBJ2-1, is NAGVMQNPRHLVRRRGQEARLRCSPMKGHSHVYWYRQLPEEGLKFMVYLQKENIIDESGMPKERFSAEFPKEGPSILRIQQVVRGDSAAYFCASSPFNDNEQFFGPGTRLTVL.

CDR3 in amino acids: CASSQPTGDIRSGYTF. CDR3 nucleotide sequence: TGCGCCAGCAGCCAGCCGACAGGGGACATACGTAGTGGCTACACCTTC. This chain links TRBV4-3 with TRBJ1-2; TRBD1 matches at 8 bases. The germline V gene has CDR1 LGHNA and CDR2 YSLEER. V lost 3 bases, J lost 7 bases, and 13 bases stayed unmatched. The length of the CDR3 is 16 residues.

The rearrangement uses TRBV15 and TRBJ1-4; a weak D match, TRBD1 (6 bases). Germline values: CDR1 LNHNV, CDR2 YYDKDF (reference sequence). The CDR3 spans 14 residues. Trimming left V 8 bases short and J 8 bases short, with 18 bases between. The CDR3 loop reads CATWKGGTDEKLFF. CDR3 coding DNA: TGTGCCACCTGGAAGGGGGGGACGGACGAAAAACTGTTTTTT.

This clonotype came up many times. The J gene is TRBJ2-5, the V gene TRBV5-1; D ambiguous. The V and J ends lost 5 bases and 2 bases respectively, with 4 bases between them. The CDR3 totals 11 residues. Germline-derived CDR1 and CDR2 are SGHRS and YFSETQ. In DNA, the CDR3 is TGCGCCAGCAGACAGCAAGAGACCCAGTACTTC. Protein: CASRQQETQYF.

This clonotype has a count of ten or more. CDR3 nucleotides: TGCGCCAGCAGTGAGATCGAAAGCTCACCCGGGGAGCTGTTTTTT. It specifies CASSEIESSPGELFF. The rearrangement uses TRBV10-1 and TRBJ2-2, with unresolved D. Germline CDR1 WNHNN, CDR2 SYGVQD (reference sequence). Deletions cut 2 bases from V and 6 bases from J, with 13 bases between. The CDR3 has 15 residues.

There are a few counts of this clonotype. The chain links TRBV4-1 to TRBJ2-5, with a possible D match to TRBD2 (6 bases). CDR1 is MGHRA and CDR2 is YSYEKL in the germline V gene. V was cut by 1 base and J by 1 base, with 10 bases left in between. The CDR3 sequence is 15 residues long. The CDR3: CASSQGRAVQETQYF. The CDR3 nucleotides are TGCGCCAGCAGCCAAGGGAGGGCGGTCCAAGAGACCCAGTACTTC.

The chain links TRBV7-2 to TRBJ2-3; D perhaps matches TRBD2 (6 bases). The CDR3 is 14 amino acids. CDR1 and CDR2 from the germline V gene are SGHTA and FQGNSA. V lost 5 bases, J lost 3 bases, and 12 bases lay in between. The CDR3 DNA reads TGTGCCAGCAGCCAGCGACTAGGGACAGATACGCAGTATTTT. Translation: CASSQRLGTDTQYF.

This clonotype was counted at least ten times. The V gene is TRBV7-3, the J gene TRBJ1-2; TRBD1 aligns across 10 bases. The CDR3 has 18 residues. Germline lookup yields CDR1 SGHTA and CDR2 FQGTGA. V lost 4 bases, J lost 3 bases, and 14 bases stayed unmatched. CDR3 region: CASSSDPPRQGAHYGYTF. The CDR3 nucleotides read TGTGCCAGCAGCTCCGACCCCCCGCGACAGGGGGCTCACTATGGCTACACCTTC. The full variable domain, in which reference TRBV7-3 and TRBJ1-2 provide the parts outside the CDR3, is GAGVSQTPSNKVTEKGKYVELRCDPISGHTALYWYRQSLGQGPEFLIYFQGTGAADDSGLPNDRFFAVRPEGSVSTLKIQRTERGDSAVYLCASSSDPPRQGAHYGYTFGSGTRLTVV.

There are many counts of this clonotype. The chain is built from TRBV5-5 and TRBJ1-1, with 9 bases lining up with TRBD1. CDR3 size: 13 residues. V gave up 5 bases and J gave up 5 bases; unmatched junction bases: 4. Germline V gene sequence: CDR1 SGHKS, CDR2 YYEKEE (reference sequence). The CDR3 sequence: CASRQDRGTEAFF. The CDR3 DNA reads TGTGCCAGCAGACAGGACAGGGGAACTGAAGCTTTCTTT.

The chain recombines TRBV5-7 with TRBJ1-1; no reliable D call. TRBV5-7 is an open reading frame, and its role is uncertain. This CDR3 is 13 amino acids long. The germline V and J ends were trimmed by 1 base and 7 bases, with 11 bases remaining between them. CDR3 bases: TGTGCCAGCAGCTTGATTGAGGGTTTTGAAGCTTTCTTT. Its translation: CASSLIEGFEAFF.

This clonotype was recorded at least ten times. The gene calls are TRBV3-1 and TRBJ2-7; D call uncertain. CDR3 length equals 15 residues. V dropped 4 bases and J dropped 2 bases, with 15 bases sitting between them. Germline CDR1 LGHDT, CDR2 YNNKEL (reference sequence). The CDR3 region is CASSRGITQTYEQYF. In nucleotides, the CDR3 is TGTGCCAGCAGCCGGGGAATTACCCAAACCTACGAGCAGTACTTC.

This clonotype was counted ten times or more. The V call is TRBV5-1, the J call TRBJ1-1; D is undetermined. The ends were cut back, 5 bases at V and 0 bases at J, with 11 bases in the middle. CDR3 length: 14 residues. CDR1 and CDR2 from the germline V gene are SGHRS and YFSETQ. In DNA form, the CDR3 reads TGCGCCAGCAGGAGGGATCTGATGAACACTGAAGCTTTCTTT. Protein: CASRRDLMNTEAFF. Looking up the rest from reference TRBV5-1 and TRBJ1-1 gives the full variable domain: KAGVTQTPRYLIKTRGQQVTLSCSPISGHRSVSWYQQTPGQGLQFLFEYFSETQRNKGNFPGRFSGRQFSNSRSEMNVSTLELGDSALYLCASRRDLMNTEAFFGQGTRLTVV.

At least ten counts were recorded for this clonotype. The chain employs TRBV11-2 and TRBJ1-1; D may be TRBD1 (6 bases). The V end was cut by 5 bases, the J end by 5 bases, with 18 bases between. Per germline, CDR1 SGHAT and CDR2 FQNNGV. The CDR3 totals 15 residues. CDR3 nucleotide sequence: TGTGCCAGCAGCAGCCTTCGGGGGCAAGGTACTGAAGCTTTCTTT. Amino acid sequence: CASSSLRGQGTEAFF.

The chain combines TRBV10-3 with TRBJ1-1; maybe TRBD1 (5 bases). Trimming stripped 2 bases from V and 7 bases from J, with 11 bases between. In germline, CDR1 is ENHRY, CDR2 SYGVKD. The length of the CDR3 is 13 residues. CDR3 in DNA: TGTGCCATCAGTGAGGAGGGACGGAATGAAGCTTTCTTT. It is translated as CAISEEGRNEAFF.

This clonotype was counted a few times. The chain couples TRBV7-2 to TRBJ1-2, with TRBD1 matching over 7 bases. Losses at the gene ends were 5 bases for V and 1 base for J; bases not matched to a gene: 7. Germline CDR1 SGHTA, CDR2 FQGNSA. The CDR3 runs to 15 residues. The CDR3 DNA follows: TGTGCCAGCAGCGTACAGGGGTGGGATAACTATGGCTACACCTTC. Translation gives CASSVQGWDNYGYTF.

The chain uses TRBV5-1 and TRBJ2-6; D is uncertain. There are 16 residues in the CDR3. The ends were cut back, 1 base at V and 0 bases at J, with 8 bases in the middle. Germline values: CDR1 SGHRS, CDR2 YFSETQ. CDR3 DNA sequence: TGCGCCAGCAGCTTGAACATCCTCTCTGGGGCCAACGTCCTGACTTTC. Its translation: CASSLNILSGANVLTF.

CDR3: CASSLALAGLTTQYF. For the CDR3, the DNA is TGTGCCAGCAGCTTAGCCTTAGCGGGGTTAACGACCCAGTACTTC. The gene calls are TRBV7-2 and TRBJ2-5; the match to TRBD2 covers 8 bases. The V segment lost 0 bases and the J segment 7 bases; nucleotides outside the gene matches: 7. The germline gives CDR1 SGHTA, CDR2 FQGNSA. The CDR3 is 15 amino acids.

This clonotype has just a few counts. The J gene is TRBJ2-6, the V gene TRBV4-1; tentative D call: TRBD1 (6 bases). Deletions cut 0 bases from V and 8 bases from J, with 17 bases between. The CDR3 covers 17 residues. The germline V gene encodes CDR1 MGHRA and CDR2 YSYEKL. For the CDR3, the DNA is TGCGCCAGCAGCCAAGAAGGGGCGACAGGAGCATCCAACGTCCTGACTTTC. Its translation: CASSQEGATGASNVLTF.

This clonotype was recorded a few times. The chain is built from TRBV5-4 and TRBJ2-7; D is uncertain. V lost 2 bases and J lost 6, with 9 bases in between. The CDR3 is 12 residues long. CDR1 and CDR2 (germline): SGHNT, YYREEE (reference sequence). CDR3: CASSFQSGEQYF. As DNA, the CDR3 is TGTGCCAGCAGCTTCCAGTCGGGCGAGCAGTACTTC.

The CDR3, as DNA: TGTGCCAGTAGTATGGTATATTGGGTCGACACTGAAGCTTTCTTT. As protein: CASSMVYWVDTEAFF. J is TRBJ1-1 and V is TRBV19; D not certain. The V gene lost 3 bases and the J gene lost 3 bases, with 14 bases spanning the gap. The germline CDR1 and CDR2 sequences are LNHDA and SQIVND (reference sequence). The CDR3 totals 15 residues.